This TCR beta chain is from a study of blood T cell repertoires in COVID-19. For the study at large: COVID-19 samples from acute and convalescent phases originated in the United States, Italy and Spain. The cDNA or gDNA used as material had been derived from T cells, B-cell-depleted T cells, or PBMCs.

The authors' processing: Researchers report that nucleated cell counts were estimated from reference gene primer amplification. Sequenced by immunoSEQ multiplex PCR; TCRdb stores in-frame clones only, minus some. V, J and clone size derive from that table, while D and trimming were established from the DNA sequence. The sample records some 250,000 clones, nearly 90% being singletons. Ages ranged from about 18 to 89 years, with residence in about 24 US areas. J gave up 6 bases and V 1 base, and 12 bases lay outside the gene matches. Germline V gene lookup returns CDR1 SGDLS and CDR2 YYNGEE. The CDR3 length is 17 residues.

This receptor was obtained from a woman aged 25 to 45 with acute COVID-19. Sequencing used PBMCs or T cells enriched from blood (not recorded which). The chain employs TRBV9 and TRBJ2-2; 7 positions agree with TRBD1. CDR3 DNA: TGTGCCAGCAGCGTAACCGGGCGCACAGGGGATCCCGGGGAGCTGTTTTTT. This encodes CASSVTGRTGDPGELFF.